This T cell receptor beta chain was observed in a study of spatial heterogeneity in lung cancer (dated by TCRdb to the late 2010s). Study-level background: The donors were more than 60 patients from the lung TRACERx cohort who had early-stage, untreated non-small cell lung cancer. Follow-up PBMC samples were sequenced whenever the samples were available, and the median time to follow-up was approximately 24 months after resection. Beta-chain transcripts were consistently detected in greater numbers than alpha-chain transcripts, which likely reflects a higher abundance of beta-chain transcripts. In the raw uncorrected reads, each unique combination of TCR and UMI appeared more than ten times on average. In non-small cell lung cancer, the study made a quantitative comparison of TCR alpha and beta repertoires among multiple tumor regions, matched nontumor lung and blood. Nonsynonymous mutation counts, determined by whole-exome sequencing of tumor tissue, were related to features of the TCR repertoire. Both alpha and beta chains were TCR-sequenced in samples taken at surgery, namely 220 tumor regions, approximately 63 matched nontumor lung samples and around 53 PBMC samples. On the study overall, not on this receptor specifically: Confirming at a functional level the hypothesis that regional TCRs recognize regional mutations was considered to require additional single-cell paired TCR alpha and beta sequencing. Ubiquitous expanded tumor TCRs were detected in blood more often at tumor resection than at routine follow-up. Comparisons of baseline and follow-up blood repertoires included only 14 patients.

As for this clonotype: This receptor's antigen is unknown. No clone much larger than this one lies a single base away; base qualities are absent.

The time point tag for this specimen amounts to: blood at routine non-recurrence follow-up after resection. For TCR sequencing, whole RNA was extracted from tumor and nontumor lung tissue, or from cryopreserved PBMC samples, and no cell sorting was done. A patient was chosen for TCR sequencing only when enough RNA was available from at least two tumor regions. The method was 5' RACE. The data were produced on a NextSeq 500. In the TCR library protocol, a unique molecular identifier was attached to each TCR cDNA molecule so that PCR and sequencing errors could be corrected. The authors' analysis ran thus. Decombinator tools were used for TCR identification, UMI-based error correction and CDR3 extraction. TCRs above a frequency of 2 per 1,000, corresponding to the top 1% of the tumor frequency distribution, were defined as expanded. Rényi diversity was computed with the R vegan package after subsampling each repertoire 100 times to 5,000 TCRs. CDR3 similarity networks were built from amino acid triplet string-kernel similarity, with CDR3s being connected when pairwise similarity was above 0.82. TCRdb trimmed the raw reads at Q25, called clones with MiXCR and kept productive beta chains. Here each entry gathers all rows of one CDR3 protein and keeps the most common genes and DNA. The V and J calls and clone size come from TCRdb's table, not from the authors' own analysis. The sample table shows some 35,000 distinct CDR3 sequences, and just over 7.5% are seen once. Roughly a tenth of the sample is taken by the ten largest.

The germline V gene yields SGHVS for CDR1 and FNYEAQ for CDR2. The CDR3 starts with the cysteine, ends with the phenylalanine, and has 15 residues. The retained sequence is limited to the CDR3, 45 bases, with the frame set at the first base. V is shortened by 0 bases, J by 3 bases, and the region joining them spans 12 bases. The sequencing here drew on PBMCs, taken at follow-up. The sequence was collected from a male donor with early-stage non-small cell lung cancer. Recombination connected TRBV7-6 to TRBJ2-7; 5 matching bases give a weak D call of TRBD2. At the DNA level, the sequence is TGTGCCAGCAGCTTAGCCCCGGGGAACGTCTACGAGCAGTACTTC. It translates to CASSLAPGNVYEQYF. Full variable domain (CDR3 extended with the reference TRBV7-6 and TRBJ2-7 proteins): GAGVSQSPRYKVTKRGQDVALRCDPISGHVSLYWYRQALGQGPEFLTYFNYEAQQDKSGLPNDRFSAERPEGSISTLTIQRTEQRDSAMYRCASSLAPGNVYEQYFGPGTRLTVT.